Sequencing of this T cell receptor (beta chain) was carried out in a study of T cells after yellow fever vaccination. V dropped 4 bases and J dropped 7 bases, with 15 bases sitting between them. Germline values: CDR1 KGHDR, CDR2 SFDVKD. CDR3 length: 14 amino acids. Only a few counts were recorded for this clonotype. A single record per CDR3 protein comes from TCRdb applying MiXCR to the 5' RACE reads. This repertoire shows some 350,000 distinct CDR3 sequences, around 10% found once; its top ten account for around 20%. The V call is TRBV24-1, the J call TRBJ1-2, with no clear D. The clonotype comes from a man aged 18 to 30 who received the YFV17D yellow fever vaccine. This specimen was PBMCs, taken on the day of the first yellow fever vaccination. The CDR3: CATSEEEGIGGYTF. As DNA, the CDR3 is TGTGCCACCAGTGAAGAGGAAGGGATCGGTGGCTACACCTTC.